These T cell receptor beta chains were read from a single sample in a study of T cell responses to AZD1222 COVID-19 vaccine. Only in-frame clones appear in the TCRdb table, and some are missing; sequencing was by immunoSEQ multiplex PCR. Of some 180,000 clones listed, 80% to 95% are singletons. The sample was peripheral blood, taken on day 0 of AZD1222 vaccination. All receptors derive from an adult in good health. The CDR3 runs from the conserved cysteine through the conserved F or W. Fields, in order: V gene, J gene, D gene, clone size, CDR3 DNA, CDR3 protein. A D gene is named only where the DNA matches it firmly. Clone size is not always given. Where it is, it says once, few, many or a class for expanded clones.

TRBV7-9,TRBJ1-4,.,.,TGTGCCAGCAGCCTCCCGGGTTCAACTAATGAAAAACTGTTTTTT,CASSLPGSTNEKLFF
TRBV4-2,TRBJ2-3,TRBD2,.,TGTGCCAGCAGCCAACCCGGTAGCGGGGGGAGGAATACGCAGTATTTT,CASSQPGSGGRNTQYF
TRBV5-1,TRBJ1-4,.,.,TGCGCCAGCAGCTTAGGTGACAGAAATGAAAAACTGTTTTTT,CASSLGDRNEKLFF
TRBV18,TRBJ1-4,.,.,TGTGCCAGCTCATTTCGGAAGGAGCACAATGAAAAACTGTTTTTT,CASSFRKEHNEKLFF
TRBV7-9,TRBJ2-7,.,.,TGTGCCAGCAGCTTAGTAGGGCTCGAGCAGTACTTC,CASSLVGLEQYF
TRBV24-1,TRBJ1-6,TRBD1,.,TGTGCCACCAGTGATTTGCCGACGGGACAGTATAATTCACCCCTCCACTTT,CATSDLPTGQYNSPLHF
TRBV13,TRBJ2-1,.,once,TGTGCCAGCAGCTTAGGGCATGAGCAGTTCTTC,CASSLGHEQFF
TRBV5-5,TRBJ1-5,.,once,TGTGCCAGCAGCTTGCAGGGAGGCAATCAGCCCCAGCATTTT,CASSLQGGNQPQHF
TRBV29-1,TRBJ2-3,.,.,TGCAGCGTCAGAAGATTCAGCCTGGGGTCTAGCACAGATACGCAGTATTTT,CSVRRFSLGSSTDTQYF
TRBV11-2,TRBJ2-7,.,.,TGTGCCAGCACCTCCCGGACGGAGACCTACGAGCAGTACTTC,CASTSRTETYEQYF
TRBV19,TRBJ1-1,.,.,TGTGCCAGTAGTATTGGGGCACAGGGCAGGGCTGAAGCTTTCTTT,CASSIGAQGRAEAFF
TRBV19,TRBJ2-7,.,.,TGTGCCAGTAGTATGGCAGTCTCCTACGAGCAGTACTTC,CASSMAVSYEQYF
TRBV10-1,TRBJ2-1,TRBD2,.,TGCGCCAGCAGTGAGTTAGCGGGAGGGCCAGGGGGTGAGCAGTTCTTC,CASSELAGGPGGEQFF
TRBV30,TRBJ1-1,.,.,TGTGCCTGGAGTGCCCAACACCCAGGGCTCTTGAACACTGAAGCTTTCTTT,CAWSAQHPGLLNTEAFF
TRBV27,TRBJ1-2,.,.,TGTGCCAGCAGCGAAGCCTCCTTGACAGGCCTCTATGGCTACACCTTC,CASSEASLTGLYGYTF
TRBV7-3,TRBJ2-6,.,.,TGTGCCAGCAGCTTATCACCTGGGGCCAACGTCCTGACTTTC,CASSLSPGANVLTF
TRBV5-5,TRBJ1-2,.,.,TGTGCCAGCAGCTTGGGGCAAGGAAGTTTTGACTATGGCTACACCTTC,CASSLGQGSFDYGYTF
TRBV4-1,TRBJ1-2,.,.,TGCGCCAGCAGTCAAGATGGAGCGCTGGTCTATGGCTACACCTTC,CASSQDGALVYGYTF
TRBV5-1,TRBJ2-7,.,.,TGCGCCAGCAGCCCAATATCACGGGATTCCTACGAGCAGTACTTC,CASSPISRDSYEQYF
TRBV27,TRBJ2-2,TRBD1,.,TGTGCCAGCAGACCCGGGACAGGGAACACCGGGGAGCTGTTTTTT,CASRPGTGNTGELFF
TRBV5-4,TRBJ1-2,TRBD1,.,TGTGCCAGCAGCCCCCACGTCCAGGGACAGGGGGAAAGTGGCTACACCTTC,CASSPHVQGQGESGYTF
TRBV6-5,TRBJ2-7,.,once,TGTGCCAGCAGTCGGACATTTCTCTCCTACGAGCAGTACTTC,CASSRTFLSYEQYF
TRBV5-1,TRBJ1-1,.,.,TGCGCCAGCAGCTTGGCCGGGCGGTCGAACACTGAAGCTTTCTTT,CASSLAGRSNTEAFF
TRBV4-2,TRBJ2-4,TRBD2,once,TGTGCCAGCAGCCAAGGTTTGCGGGGGACCCGCGTGGCCAAAAACATTCAGTACTTC,CASSQGLRGTRVAKNIQYF
TRBV6-5,TRBJ1-1,.,.,TGTGCCAGCAGTTACTCGAGGGGATCGTTGGCTTTCTTT,CASSYSRGSLAFF
TRBV7-9,TRBJ1-3,.,.,TGTGCCAGCAGCGGAAGGGCAGGGTCTGGAAACACCATATATTTT,CASSGRAGSGNTIYF
TRBV6-5,TRBJ2-3,TRBD2,.,TGTGCCAGCAGTTACGGCGGGGGAGCGGCAGATACGCAGTATTTT,CASSYGGGAADTQYF
TRBV5-1,TRBJ2-7,.,.,TGCGCCAGCAGCCTCCTCGGCAGGGGAGGATACGAGCAGTACTTC,CASSLLGRGGYEQYF
TRBV9,TRBJ2-3,TRBD2,once,TGTGCCAGCAGCGTGAGGCGGGAGGGCCACGTTGGAACAGATACGCAGTATTTT,CASSVRREGHVGTDTQYF
TRBV6-6,TRBJ1-5,TRBD1,.,TGTGCCAGCAGTTTCTTACAGGGGGCCGACAATCAGCCCCAGCATTTT,CASSFLQGADNQPQHF
TRBV28,TRBJ1-2,.,.,TGTGCCAGCAGTTTGATTCAGGGGGGCTACACCTTC,CASSLIQGGYTF
TRBV19,TRBJ1-2,.,few,TGTGCCAGTAGTATAGCCAACCGGGTCTATGGCTACACCTTC,CASSIANRVYGYTF
TRBV24-1,TRBJ2-3,TRBD1,.,TGTGCCACCAGTGATAAACAGGGGGCATCAGATACGCAGTATTTT,CATSDKQGASDTQYF
TRBV18,TRBJ1-2,TRBD1,.,TGTGCCAGCTCATTTACAGGGGGCGCCGGCTATGGCTACACCTTC,CASSFTGGAGYGYTF
TRBV2,TRBJ1-4,.,.,TGTGCCAGCAGTGAAGATGGCGGGTCGGGTGAAAAACTGTTTTTT,CASSEDGGSGEKLFF
TRBV9,TRBJ2-7,TRBD1,.,TGTGCCAGCAGCGTAGGTGGGACAGGGGGCTACGAGCAGTACTTC,CASSVGGTGGYEQYF
TRBV6-2/TRBV6-3,TRBJ2-7,TRBD2,few,TGTGCCAGCAGTTACGTTCTAGCGGGAGACGAGCAGTACTTC,CASSYVLAGDEQYF
TRBV25-1,TRBJ1-1,.,.,TGTGCCAGCAGTGAGGTGGGCCCTGGAGAGAGGAACACTGAAGCTTTCTTT,CASSEVGPGERNTEAFF
TRBV30,TRBJ2-7,.,.,TGTGCCTGGAGTGTTGGGGCAGGACTCTTCTACGAGCAGTACTTC,CAWSVGAGLFYEQYF
TRBV30,TRBJ2-3,TRBD2,.,TGTGCCTGGAGTGATCTAACTATGGGACTAGCAGATACGCAGTATTTT,CAWSDLTMGLADTQYF
TRBV5-1,TRBJ2-2,TRBD1,.,TGCGCCAGCAGCTCCCTCCCAGGGACAGGGGGGCGGACCGGGGAGCTGTTTTTT,CASSSLPGTGGRTGELFF
TRBV28,TRBJ1-5,.,.,TGTGCCAGCAGTTTAGTGGGGAGGGGATCAAAGCCCCAGCATTTT,CASSLVGRGSKPQHF
TRBV10-3,TRBJ2-1,TRBD2,.,TGTGCCATCAGTGCGAAGGGACTAGCGGGGGGAAGTCAGTTCTTC,CAISAKGLAGGSQFF
TRBV6-1,TRBJ1-1,.,.,TGTGCCAGCAGTGAAGCTTGGCAGAACACTGAAGCTTTCTTT,CASSEAWQNTEAFF
TRBV5-6,TRBJ2-5,TRBD1,.,TGTGCCAGCAGCCTCTGGGACAGGGGAGAGACCCAGTACTTC,CASSLWDRGETQYF
TRBV19,TRBJ2-2,TRBD2,.,TGTGCCAGTAGTATTTGGGAACTAGCGGGAGACGCGAACACCGGGGAGCTGTTTTTT,CASSIWELAGDANTGELFF
TRBV18,TRBJ1-5,.,once,TGTGCCAGCTCGCCGGAGCGCAATCAGCCCCAGCATTTT,CASSPERNQPQHF
TRBV24-1,TRBJ2-7,TRBD2,.,TGTGCCACCAGTGAAGAGCGGGAGGGCCGGGGGGAGCAGTACTTC,CATSEEREGRGEQYF
TRBV4-1,TRBJ1-4,.,.,TGCGCCAGCAGCTCACCTTGGGGGATCAATGAAAAACTGTTTTTT,CASSSPWGINEKLFF
TRBV27,TRBJ1-2,TRBD1,.,TGTGCCAGCAGTCCCTCGGGACAGGGGCTTTCCTATGGCTACACCTTC,CASSPSGQGLSYGYTF
TRBV7-6,TRBJ1-1,.,.,TGTGCCAGCAGTCCCTGGCAGGCTGAAGCTTTCTTT,CASSPWQAEAFF
TRBV5-1,TRBJ2-2,.,.,TGCGCCAGCAGCTCCGACACAGGCTACACCGGGGAGCTGTTTTTT,CASSSDTGYTGELFF
TRBV2,TRBJ2-1,TRBD2,.,TGTGCCAGCAGAGTCGGGACTACCGGGAACAATGAGCAGTTCTTC,CASRVGTTGNNEQFF
TRBV5-8,TRBJ1-1,TRBD1,.,TGTGCCAGCAGCTTGGAGCAGGGGGGTTCTGAAGCTTTCTTT,CASSLEQGGSEAFF
TRBV19,TRBJ1-1,.,.,TGTGCCAGTAGGGCATCGAACACTGAAGCTTTCTTT,CASRASNTEAFF
TRBV9,TRBJ1-1,.,.,TGTGCCAGCAGCGTAGAGGACAGGAACACTGAAGCTTTCTTT,CASSVEDRNTEAFF
TRBV5-1,TRBJ2-5,.,once,TGCGCCAGCAGCTTGGAAGAGACCCAGTACTTC,CASSLEETQYF